A selection of T cell receptor beta chains follows, all from one sample in a study of T cells after yellow fever vaccination. Via MiXCR, TCRdb re-called the 5' RACE reads, giving one row per CDR3 protein. In the table there are 300,000 to 400,000 distinct CDR3 sequences, over 8.5% of which are singletons. The sequenced sample was CD4+ T cells sorted from PBMCs, obtained 45 days after the yellow fever booster vaccination. The receptors here all came from a man between 18 and 35 years old who received the YFV17D yellow fever vaccine. CDR3s include the opening cysteine and the closing phenylalanine or tryptophan. The D gene is left open where the match is weak. A row's size may be missing; if present it is once, few, many or a size class.

TRBJ2-5 | . | TRBV7-3 | . | TGTGCCAGCAGCCCCTTTTTGGCCTCAGAGACCCAGTACTTC | CASSPFLASETQYF
TRBJ1-2 | few | TRBV11-2 | TRBD1 | TGTGCCAGCAGCTGGAGGAGGGGGCGAGGCAGAGCTAACTATGGCTACACCTTC | CASSWRRGRGRANYGYTF
TRBJ2-2 | few | TRBV12-3/TRBV12-4 | TRBD1 | TGTGCCAGCAGTTCACCCTCCGGGACAGGCGCCACGGGCACCGGGGAGCTGTTTTTT | CASSSPSGTGATGTGELFF
TRBJ2-4 | . | TRBV14 | TRBD2 | TGTGCCAGCAGCCTCTATTCTAGCGGAAACATTCAGTACTTC | CASSLYSSGNIQYF
TRBJ2-3 | . | TRBV18 | TRBD2 | TGTGCCAGCTCACCCCGGAATCCGGAAACCGGGACTAGCGGCACAGATACGCAGTATTTT | CASSPRNPETGTSGTDTQYF
TRBJ1-5 | few | TRBV2 | TRBD1 | TGTGCCAGCGCGCTGAGGGACAGGAATCAGCCCCAGCATTTT | CASALRDRNQPQHF
TRBJ1-5 | . | TRBV7-2 | . | TGTGCCAGCAGCTTAGGCGATCGGGGTGTCCGGAGAACAACAGGGACGGTCAATCAGCCCCAGCATTTT | CASSLGDRGVRRTTGTVNQPQHF
TRBJ2-7 | . | TRBV7-3 | TRBD1 | TGTGCCAGCAGCTCCCACAGGGGTAACCCCTACGAGCAGTACTTC | CASSSHRGNPYEQYF
TRBJ1-2 | many | TRBV12-3/TRBV12-4 | TRBD1 | TGTGCCAGCAGCGGGACAGGGAACGGCTACACCTTC | CASSGTGNGYTF
TRBJ2-1 | . | TRBV20-1 | TRBD2 | TGCAGTGCTCCTAGCGGGGCCTACAATGAGCAGTTCTTC | CSAPSGAYNEQFF
TRBJ2-7 | many | TRBV4-3 | TRBD1 | TGCGCCAGCAGCCAAGATTCTCCCATTGGGACAGTAGTCGGCTACGAGCAGTACTTC | CASSQDSPIGTVVGYEQYF
TRBJ1-2 | few | TRBV15 | TRBD1 | TGTGCCACCAGCTCCCCGATTAAGACAGGGAAGGGCTATGGCTACACCTTC | CATSSPIKTGKGYGYTF
TRBJ2-1 | few | TRBV6-1 | TRBD2 | TGTGCCAGCAGTGACGCTGCTCGACTAGCTCGAGAGCAGTTCTTC | CASSDAARLAREQFF
TRBJ2-2 | . | TRBV7-9 | . | TGTGCCAGCAGCTTAGCCCCCGGTCCCTGGGAGCTGTTTTTT | CASSLAPGPWELFF
TRBJ2-2 | many | TRBV12-3/TRBV12-4 | . | TGTGCCAGCAGTTGGAGGGGGCACACCGGGGAGCTGTTTTTT | CASSWRGHTGELFF
TRBJ1-1 | many | TRBV12-3/TRBV12-4 | . | TGTGCCAGCAGCCAGACAGGGAACACTGAAGCTTTCTTT | CASSQTGNTEAFF
TRBJ2-1 | . | TRBV5-4 | TRBD2 | TGTGCCAGCAGCATCACTAGCGGGGTCAATGAGCAGTTCTTC | CASSITSGVNEQFF
TRBJ2-3 | many | TRBV27 | . | TGTGCCAGCACCCTACTGGGGGATAGTCCAGATACGCAGTATTTT | CASTLLGDSPDTQYF
TRBJ1-2 | few | TRBV5-4 | . | TGTGCCAGCAGAAAAACCGGGGGCGAGAACTATGGCTACACCTTC | CASRKTGGENYGYTF
TRBJ2-7 | many | TRBV4-1 | TRBD1 | TGCGCCAGCAGCCAAGAGGGGACAGGGATTTGGGGCCGTTCCTACGAGCAGTACTTC | CASSQEGTGIWGRSYEQYF
TRBJ2-3 | . | TRBV7-8 | TRBD1 | TGTGCCAGCAGCTTGGCCACGTACAGGGGGCCGTTCACAGATACGCAGTATTTT | CASSLATYRGPFTDTQYF
TRBJ1-2 | many | TRBV12-3/TRBV12-4 | . | TGTGCCAGCAGTTTAGGGAATGGCTACACCTTC | CASSLGNGYTF
TRBJ2-3 | few | TRBV18 | TRBD1 | TGTGCCAGCTCACCACCTCTACAGGGGGATGACACAGATACGCAGTATTTT | CASSPPLQGDDTDTQYF
TRBJ2-4 | . | TRBV6-5 | . | TGTGCCAGCAGTTACTCGGTTGTGGGCAAAAACATTCAGTACTTC | CASSYSVVGKNIQYF
TRBJ2-3 | . | TRBV6-5 | TRBD2 | TGTGCCAGCAGTCCCCTCGGGAGGGGGGGCCATACGCAGTATTTT | CASSPLGRGGHTQYF
TRBJ2-3 | . | TRBV7-3 | . | TGTGCCAGCAGTGGGCTAGGAACAGATACGCAGTATTTT | CASSGLGTDTQYF
TRBJ2-3 | . | TRBV5-1 | TRBD2 | TGCGCCAGCAGCCCCTCGGGTGCGGGGGGGATCACAGATACGCAGTATTTT | CASSPSGAGGITDTQYF
TRBJ2-3 | . | TRBV10-3 | TRBD2 | TGTGCCATCAGTGAGTCGAGGGAGGGGACAGATACGCAGTATTTT | CAISESREGTDTQYF
TRBJ2-3 | many | TRBV20-1 | TRBD2 | TGCAGTGCCAGCGGACTAGCGGGGGGGCAGGCAGATACGCAGTATTTT | CSASGLAGGQADTQYF
TRBJ2-2 | few | TRBV12-3/TRBV12-4 | TRBD2 | TGTGCCAGCAGTTTACGACTAGCGGGGGTCGGGGAGCTGTTTTTT | CASSLRLAGVGELFF
TRBJ2-3 | few | TRBV5-1 | TRBD2 | TGCGCCAGCAGCTTGCGTCCCTTAGCGGGGGGTCGGCCAGATACGCAGTATTTT | CASSLRPLAGGRPDTQYF
TRBJ1-1 | few | TRBV7-2 | TRBD1 | TGTGCCAGCAGCTTACAACAGGGGAGTGAAGCTTTCTTT | CASSLQQGSEAFF
TRBJ1-5 | few | TRBV24-1 | TRBD1 | TGTGCCACCAGTGAAGCCGGACAGGGGTATCAGCCCCAGCATTTT | CATSEAGQGYQPQHF
TRBJ2-2 | few | TRBV15 | . | TGTGCCACCAGCAGAGATAAGGGTGGCGGGGAGCTGTTTTTT | CATSRDKGGGELFF
TRBJ1-6 | once | TRBV10-3 | . | TGTGCCACCCGGGGCTCTGGTTCACCCCTCCACTTT | CATRGSGSPLHF